This T cell receptor beta chain appears in the sequencing data of a study of blood T cell repertoires in COVID-19. Study-level information: T cells, B-cell-depleted T cells, or PBMCs provided the cDNA or gDNA that served as material.

Germline CDR1 reads LGHDT; CDR2 reads YNNKEL (reference sequence). This CDR3 is 17 amino acids long. V trimming: 3 bases; J trimming: 4 bases; junction bases outside the gene matches: 11. In the source study's methods: From reference gene primer amplification, estimates of nucleated cell counts were derived. Profiling relied on immunoSEQ multiplex PCR, and the TCRdb table lists in-frame clones only, not all of them. V and J calls and clone size are copied from that table; D and trimming were computed from the DNA. Of roughly 180,000 clones listed, 88% are singletons. The J gene is TRBJ2-2, the V gene TRBV3-1 (or the pseudogene TRBV3-2); 7 nucleotides align to TRBD1. Sequencing was performed on peripheral blood. This clonotype was obtained from a woman aged 30 to 39 with acute or convalescent COVID-19. CDR3 DNA sequence: TGTGCCAGCAGCCACTCCTGGACAGGAGGCGTCACCGGGGAGCTGTTTTTT. Its protein product is CASSHSWTGGVTGELFF.